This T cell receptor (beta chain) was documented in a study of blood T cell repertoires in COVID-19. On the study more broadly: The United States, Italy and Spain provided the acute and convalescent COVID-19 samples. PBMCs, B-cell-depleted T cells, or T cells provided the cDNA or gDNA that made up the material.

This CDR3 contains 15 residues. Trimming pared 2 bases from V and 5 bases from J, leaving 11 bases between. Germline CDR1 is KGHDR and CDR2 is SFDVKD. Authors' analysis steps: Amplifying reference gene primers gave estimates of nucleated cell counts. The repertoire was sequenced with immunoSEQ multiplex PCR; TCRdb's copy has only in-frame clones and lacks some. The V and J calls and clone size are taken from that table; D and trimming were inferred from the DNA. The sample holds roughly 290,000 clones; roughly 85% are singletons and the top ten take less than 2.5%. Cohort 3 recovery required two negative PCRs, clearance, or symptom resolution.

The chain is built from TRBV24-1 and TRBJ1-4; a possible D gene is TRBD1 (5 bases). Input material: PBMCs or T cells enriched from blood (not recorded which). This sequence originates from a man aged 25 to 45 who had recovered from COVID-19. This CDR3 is CATSDSTAGNEKLFF. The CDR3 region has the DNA TGTGCCACCAGTGATTCCACGGCAGGGAATGAAAAACTGTTTTTT.